The entry below gives a single TCR beta chain sequence along with its context. There is no known antigen for this receptor. One base away there is no much larger clone; base qualities are not given. The data belong to a study of T cell responses to AZD1222 COVID-19 vaccine (dated by TCRdb to the early 2020s). With regard to the full study: AZD1222 recipients whose second dose came at about 4 weeks and those whose second dose came at about 12 weeks were combined into one group, since spike-specific TCR depth and breadth did not differ between the two schedules. TCR sequencing was performed for more than 230 trial participants, of whom some 200 were given two doses of AZD1222 and some 25 were given two doses of MenACWY control vaccine. Enrollment into the trials was organized by age into subgroups of 18-55, 56-69 and 70-plus years, and those subgroups contained approximately 150, 30 and 60 TCR-sequenced participants, respectively. Summary of the overall study and its limitations: In the small 56-69-year group, the increase in depth fell short of significance, most likely because of low power. Spike-specific TCR breadth and depth rose significantly after two AZD1222 doses compared with day 0 and with MenACWY recipients. Most participants were white British and females outnumbered males, and the authors suggested that clonal diversity may have been underestimated. Conclusions about previously exposed vaccinees are limited, since just six AZD1222 recipients were seropositive for SARS-CoV-2 at baseline. The whole spike protein was spanned by vaccine-associated CD4 TCRs, and dominant responses were seen in regions 160-218 and 743-854. Because no day 14 peak-response samples were available, the repertoires could be characterized only after the peak T cell response. Nearly half of unique spike-specific TCRs reportedly recognized epitopes outside regions mutated in the B.1.351 and B.1.1.7 variants.

The CDR3 covers 13 residues, taking in both the cysteine and the phenylalanine. Only the CDR3 region is kept as DNA, spanning 39 bases read in frame from base 1. Taken from the germline V gene, the CDR1 and CDR2 loops are SQVTM and ANQGSEA. At the junction V is shortened by 5 bases and J by 4 bases; bases outside the gene matches: 8. The sample's time point, from its label and the paper: baseline before first vaccination. The vaccinee samples were drawn from two UK trials, COV001 and COV002, one of which was a single-blind randomized controlled phase 2/3 trial testing AZD1222 (ChAdOx1 nCoV-19) in healthy adults. Trial participant PBMC samples were collected at day 0 and day 28 after the second dose for TCRbeta chain sequencing. The CDR3 regions of human TCRbeta chains were analyzed by immunosequencing. From the authors' description of their analysis: TCRs in the repertoires were matched against a reference library of SARS-CoV-2-specific TCRs that had been generated with the MIRA antigen-specificity platform. Breadth was defined as the fraction of unique TCRs that were SARS-CoV-2-associated, and depth was defined as the fraction of total T cells that were SARS-CoV-2-associated. Using the MIRA data, each spike-specific TCR was assigned both to the spike region to which the TCR was reactive and to a CD4 or CD8 class. Log10-transformed breadth and depth values were compared by one-way ANOVA with Sidak's multiple comparisons tests. TCRdb took over this immuneACCESS table, retaining in-frame rearrangements with V and J assigned. Such tables are incomplete; in checked studies, under half of the missing clones stem from an unresolved V gene, and the remainder is unexplained. V and J calls and clone size are those listed in that table; D and trimming were worked out from the DNA. The sample table shows about 120,000 clones, and approximately 85% are seen once. The ten largest clonotypes hold under 2% of the sample.

The chain links TRBV29-1 with TRBJ2-7, with 7 bases in between that match TRBD1. The TCR sequence derives from an adult in good health. The source was peripheral blood, collected on day 0 of AZD1222 vaccination. The CDR3 protein sequence reads: CSVMTGPPYEQYF. At the DNA level, the sequence is TGCAGCGTTATGACAGGGCCTCCTTACGAGCAGTACTTC.